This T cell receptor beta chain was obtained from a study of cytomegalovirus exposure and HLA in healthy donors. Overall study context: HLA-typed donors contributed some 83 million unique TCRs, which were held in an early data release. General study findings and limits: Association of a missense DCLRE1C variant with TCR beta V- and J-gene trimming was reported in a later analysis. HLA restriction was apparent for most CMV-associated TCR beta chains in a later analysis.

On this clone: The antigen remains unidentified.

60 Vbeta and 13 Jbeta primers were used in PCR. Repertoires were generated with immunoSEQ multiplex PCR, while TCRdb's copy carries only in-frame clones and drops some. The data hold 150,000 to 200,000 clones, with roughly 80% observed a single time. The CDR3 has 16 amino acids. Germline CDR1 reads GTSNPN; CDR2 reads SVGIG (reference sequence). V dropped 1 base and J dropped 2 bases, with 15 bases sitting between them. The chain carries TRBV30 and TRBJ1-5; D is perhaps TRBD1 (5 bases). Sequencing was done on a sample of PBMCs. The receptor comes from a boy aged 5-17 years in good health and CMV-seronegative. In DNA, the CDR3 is TGTGCCTGGAGTGCAGGACTGTCGGGGGGCAATCAGCCCCAGCATTTT. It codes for CAWSAGLSGGNQPQHF.